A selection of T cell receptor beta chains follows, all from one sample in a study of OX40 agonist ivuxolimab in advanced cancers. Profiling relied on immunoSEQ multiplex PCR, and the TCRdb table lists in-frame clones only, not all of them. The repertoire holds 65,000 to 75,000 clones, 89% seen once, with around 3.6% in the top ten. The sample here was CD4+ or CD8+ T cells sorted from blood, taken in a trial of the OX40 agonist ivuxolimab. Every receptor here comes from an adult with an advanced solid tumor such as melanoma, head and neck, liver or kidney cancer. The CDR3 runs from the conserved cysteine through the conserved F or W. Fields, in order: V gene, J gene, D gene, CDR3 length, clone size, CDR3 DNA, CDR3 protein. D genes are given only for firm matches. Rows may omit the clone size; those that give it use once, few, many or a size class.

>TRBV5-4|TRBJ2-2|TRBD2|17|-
TGTGCCAGCAGCTTGGGGTCGGCGGGAGCAAACACCGGGGAGCTGTTTTTT
CASSLGSAGANTGELFF
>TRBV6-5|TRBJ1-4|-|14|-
TGTGCCAGCAGATCGACAGCAACTAATGAAAAACTGTTTTTT
CASRSTATNEKLFF
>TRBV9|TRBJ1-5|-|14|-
TGTGCCAGCAGCGGGGGATTAGGATCGGAGCCCCAGCATTTT
CASSGGLGSEPQHF
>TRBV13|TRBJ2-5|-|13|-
TGTGCCAGCAGCTTAGCGGTTGGAGAGACCCAGTACTTC
CASSLAVGETQYF
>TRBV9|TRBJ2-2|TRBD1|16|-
TGTGCCAGCAGCGTATTGGGACAGGGGGCGAGCGGGGAGCTGTTTTTT
CASSVLGQGASGELFF
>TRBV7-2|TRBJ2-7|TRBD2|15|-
TGTGCCAGCAGCTCCACTAGCGGGGGTGCCTACGAGCAGTACTTC
CASSSTSGGAYEQYF
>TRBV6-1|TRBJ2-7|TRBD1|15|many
TGTGCCAGCACCTGGGGGGGGGACAGGGGATACGAGCAGTACTTC
CASTWGGDRGYEQYF
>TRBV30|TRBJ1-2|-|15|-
TGTGCCTGGAGTCCGCCCTGGGGGGGGTTATATGGCTACACCTTC
CAWSPPWGGLYGYTF
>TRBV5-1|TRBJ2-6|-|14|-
TGCGCCAGCAGATCAGACCCTGGGGCCAACGTCCTGACTTTC
CASRSDPGANVLTF
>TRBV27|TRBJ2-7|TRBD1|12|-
TGTGCCAGCAGTTTAATAGGACAGGGGCAGTACTTC
CASSLIGQGQYF
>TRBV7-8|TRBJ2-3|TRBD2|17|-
TGTGCCAGCAGTCCCTCCGGGAGGGCCAGGGTGACAGATACGCAGTATTTT
CASSPSGRARVTDTQYF
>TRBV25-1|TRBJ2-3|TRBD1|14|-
TGTGCCGTAACGAGAGGGACAGGGTCAGATACGCAGTATTTT
CAVTRGTGSDTQYF
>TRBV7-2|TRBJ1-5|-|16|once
TGTGCCAGCAGCCCTCAGGGGAGGTTGAGCAATCAGCCCCAGCATTTT
CASSPQGRLSNQPQHF
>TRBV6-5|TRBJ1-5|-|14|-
TGTGCCAGCAGTTACTCGGGTAGCAATCAGCCCCAGCATTTT
CASSYSGSNQPQHF
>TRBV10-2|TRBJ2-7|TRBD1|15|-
TGCGCCAGCAGGAAACCGGGACAGGGGGCGCGGGAGCAGTACTTC
CASRKPGQGAREQYF
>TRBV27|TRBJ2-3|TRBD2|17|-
TGTGCCAGCAGTTTACGAGGTCTAGCGGGAGGGCCAGATACGCAGTATTTT
CASSLRGLAGGPDTQYF
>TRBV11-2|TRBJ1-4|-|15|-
TGTGCCAGCAGCTCCTCCGGGCTCCAAAGTGAAAAACTGTTTTTT
CASSSSGLQSEKLFF
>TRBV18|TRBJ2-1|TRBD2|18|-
TGTGCCAGCTCACCAGGCGTGGCGGGCGGGAGGGCCGGCTATGAGCAGTTCTTC
CASSPGVAGGRAGYEQFF
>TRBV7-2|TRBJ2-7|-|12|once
TGTGCCAGCAGCTTAGACTTGTACGAGCAGTACTTC
CASSLDLYEQYF
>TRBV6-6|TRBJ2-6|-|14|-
TGTGCCAGCCTTTCTTCCTCTGGGGCCAACGTCCTGACTTTC
CASLSSSGANVLTF
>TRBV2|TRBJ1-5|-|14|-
TGTGCCAGCAGTGGTCGGGGGGGCAATCAGCCCCAGCATTTT
CASSGRGGNQPQHF
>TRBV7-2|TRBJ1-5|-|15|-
TGTGCCAGCAGCCGGGAAGGTTATAGCAATCAGCCCCAGCATTTT
CASSREGYSNQPQHF
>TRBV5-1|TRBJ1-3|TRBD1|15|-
TGCGCCAGCAGCAAGAGGACAGGGTCTGGAAACACCATATATTTT
CASSKRTGSGNTIYF
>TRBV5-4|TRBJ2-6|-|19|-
TGTGCCAGCAGCCAAGCCCCGTTTGGGAGCTCTTCTGGGGCCAACGTCCTGACTTTC
CASSQAPFGSSSGANVLTF
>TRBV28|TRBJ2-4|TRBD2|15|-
TGTGCCAGCAGCCCACGCGGGAGTGGGATAGACATTCAGTACTTC
CASSPRGSGIDIQYF
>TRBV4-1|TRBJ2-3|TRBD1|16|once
TGCGCCAGCACCAGGGCGGGACAGGGGGCTACAGATACGCAGTATTTT
CASTRAGQGATDTQYF
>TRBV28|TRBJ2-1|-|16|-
TGTGCCAGCAGCCTGGGGGGGGCGGGAGAGGACAATGAGCAGTTCTTC
CASSLGGAGEDNEQFF
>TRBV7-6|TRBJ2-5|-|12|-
TGTGCCAGCAGCTTAGCAGGGGAGACCCAGTACTTC
CASSLAGETQYF
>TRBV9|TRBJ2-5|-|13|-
TGTGCCTCCGGGTCAGTGAACGAAGAGACCCAGTACTTC
CASGSVNEETQYF
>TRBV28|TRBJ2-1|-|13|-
TGTGCCAGCAGCCCTGTGGCCTACAATGAGCAGTTCTTC
CASSPVAYNEQFF
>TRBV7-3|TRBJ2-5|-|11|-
TGTGCCAGCAGCTTCCAAGAGACCCAGTACTTC
CASSFQETQYF
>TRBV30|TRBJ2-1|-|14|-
TGTGCCTGGAGTCTTTTAAAGGGTGGGAATGAGCAGTTCTTC
CAWSLLKGGNEQFF
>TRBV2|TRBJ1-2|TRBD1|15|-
TGTGCCAGCAGTGGGACAGGGGGTTCCCACTATGGCTACACCTTC
CASSGTGGSHYGYTF
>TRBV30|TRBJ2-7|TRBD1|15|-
TGTGCCAGCGAGACAGGGGGAGCATCCTCCTACGAGCAGTACTTC
CASETGGASSYEQYF
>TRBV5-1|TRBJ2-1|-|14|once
TGCGCCAGCAGCTTGGCCGGGTCCTACAATGAGCAGTTCTTC
CASSLAGSYNEQFF
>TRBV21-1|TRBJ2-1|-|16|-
TGTGCCAGCAGCAAACGTATCTGCCGGGACAGGAATGAGCAGTTCTTC
CASSKRICRDRNEQFF
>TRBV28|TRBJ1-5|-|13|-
TGTGCCAGCAGTTTCCCGACAGGCCAGCCCCAGCATTTT
CASSFPTGQPQHF
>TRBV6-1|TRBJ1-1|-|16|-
TGTGCCAGCAGTGAAGCCCGGGGGAATGTGTGGACTGAAGCTTTCTTT
CASSEARGNVWTEAFF
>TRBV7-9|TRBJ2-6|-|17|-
TGTGCCAGCAGCCCTCGTGGGCTGTTCTCTGGGGCCAACGTCCTGACTTTC
CASSPRGLFSGANVLTF
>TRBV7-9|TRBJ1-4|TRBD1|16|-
TGTGCCAGCAGCCCCGGGACAGGGAAGGCTAATGAAAAACTGTTTTTT
CASSPGTGKANEKLFF
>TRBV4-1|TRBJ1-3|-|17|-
TGCGCCAGCAGCCAACAAGATAACCCCACAGGGTGGAACACCATATATTTT
CASSQQDNPTGWNTIYF
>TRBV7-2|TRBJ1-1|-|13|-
TGTGCCAGCAGCTCTAGGGGGTTCACTGAAGCTTTCTTT
CASSSRGFTEAFF
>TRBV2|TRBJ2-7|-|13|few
TGTGCCAGCAGTGAAGACTATCACGACGAGCAGTACTTC
CASSEDYHDEQYF
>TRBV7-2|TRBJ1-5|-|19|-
TGTGCCAGCAGCTTAGCCCATGGTGGGGGGGCTATGGGCAATCAGCCCCAGCATTTT
CASSLAHGGGAMGNQPQHF
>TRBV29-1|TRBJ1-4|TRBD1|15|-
TGCAGCGTCCGTTCCGGGACAGGGGCTTTCGAAAAACTGTTTTTT
CSVRSGTGAFEKLFF
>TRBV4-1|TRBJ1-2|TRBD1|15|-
TGCGCCAGCAGCCAAGACAGGGGGGGAAACTATGGCTACACCTTC
CASSQDRGGNYGYTF
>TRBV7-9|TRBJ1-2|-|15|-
TGTGCCAGCAGCCACGAGGCAGGGAGAGGGAATGGCTACACCTTC
CASSHEAGRGNGYTF
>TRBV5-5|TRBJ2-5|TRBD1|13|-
TGTGCCAGCAGCTGGACAGGGGAAGAGACCCAGTACTTC
CASSWTGEETQYF
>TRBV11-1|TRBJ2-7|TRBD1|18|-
TGTGCCAGCAGCTCCTGGGGGCCTACAGGGGTGAGAGACTACGAGCAGTACTTC
CASSSWGPTGVRDYEQYF